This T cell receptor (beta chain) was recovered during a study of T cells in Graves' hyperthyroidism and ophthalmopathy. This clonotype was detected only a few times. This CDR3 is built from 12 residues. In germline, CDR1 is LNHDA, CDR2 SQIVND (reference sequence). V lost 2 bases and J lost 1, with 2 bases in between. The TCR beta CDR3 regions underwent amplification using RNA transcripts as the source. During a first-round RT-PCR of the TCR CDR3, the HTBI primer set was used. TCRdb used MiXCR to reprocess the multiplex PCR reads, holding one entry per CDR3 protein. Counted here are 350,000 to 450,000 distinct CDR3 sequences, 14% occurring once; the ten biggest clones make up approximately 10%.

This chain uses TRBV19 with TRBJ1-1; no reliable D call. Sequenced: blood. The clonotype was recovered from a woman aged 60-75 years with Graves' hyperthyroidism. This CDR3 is CASSIWNTEAFF. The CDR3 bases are TGTGCCAGTAGTATATGGAACACTGAAGCTTTCTTT.